A single sample gave rise to the 26 T cell receptor beta chains below, sequenced in a study of OX40 agonist ivuxolimab in advanced cancers. The data were produced by immunoSEQ multiplex PCR, yet TCRdb's version contains in-frame clones alone and is incomplete. Here the sample spans about 24,000 clones, 84% being singletons. The material sequenced was CD4+ or CD8+ T cells sorted from blood, taken in a trial of the OX40 agonist ivuxolimab. The source is an adult with an advanced solid tumor such as melanoma, head and neck, liver or kidney cancer.

The chain uses TRBV5-6 and TRBJ2-5, with a weak D call TRBD1 (6 bases). V lost 4 bases to trimming and J lost 2 bases, with 15 bases between them. CDR1 and CDR2 from the germline V gene are SGHDT and YYEEEE. The CDR3 loop spans 15 amino acids. The CDR3 spells CASSHPRQVQETQYF. The CDR3, as DNA: TGTGCCAGCAGCCACCCCCGACAGGTACAAGAGACCCAGTACTTC.

The chain links TRBV7-9 to TRBJ2-2; D may be TRBD1 (6 bases). With 3 bases removed from V and 0 bases from J, the gap between germline ends came to 14 bases. The CDR3 sequence is 17 residues long. Per the germline V gene, CDR1 is SEHNR and CDR2 is FQNEAQ (reference sequence). The CDR3: CASSFGRDNPNTGELFF. CDR3 in DNA: TGTGCCAGCAGCTTTGGAAGGGACAACCCGAACACCGGGGAGCTGTTTTTT.

The chain is built from TRBV5-4 and TRBJ2-3; TRBD2 matches 7 bases. The V gene's germline CDR1 is SGHNT and CDR2 YYREEE (reference sequence). Germline trimming cut 4 bases from V and 3 bases from J; bases unmatched to any gene: 8. This CDR3 has 15 residues. Written as DNA, the CDR3 is TGTGCCAGCAGCCCATCTGGCGGGAGTACAGATACGCAGTATTTT. Translation gives CASSPSGGSTDTQYF.

This chain joins TRBV11-1 and TRBJ2-5; the D gene is possibly TRBD1 (5 bases). Germline assignment: CDR1 SGHAT and CDR2 FQDESV (reference sequence). The CDR3 totals 13 residues. Trimming stripped 2 bases from V and 2 bases from J, with 6 bases between. The DNA of the CDR3 is TGTGCCAGCAGCTTAAGACAGCAAGAGACCCAGTACTTC. It is translated as CASSLRQQETQYF.

J is TRBJ2-4 and V is TRBV15, with TRBD2 matching 8 bases. The CDR3 consists of 17 residues. Germline trimming cut 0 bases from V and 7 bases from J; bases unmatched to any gene: 11. Germline V gives CDR1 LNHNV, CDR2 YYDKDF (reference sequence). CDR3 DNA sequence: TGTGCCACCAGCAGAGATAGGGGGACGGGAGGGGCGAACATTCAGTACTTC. Protein product: CATSRDRGTGGANIQYF.

The V gene is TRBV7-3, the J gene TRBJ1-1; TRBD1 is a possible D gene (6 bases). The CDR3 has 15 amino acids. The germline gives CDR1 SGHTA, CDR2 FQGTGA. V dropped 3 bases and J dropped 2 bases, with 13 bases sitting between them. CDR3 sequence reads: CASSFGGGANTEAFF. Written as DNA, the CDR3 is TGTGCCAGCAGCTTTGGAGGGGGAGCAAACACTGAAGCTTTCTTT. The variable domain in full, with the rest retrieved from reference TRBV7-3 and TRBJ1-1, is GAGVSQTPSNKVTEKGKYVELRCDPISGHTALYWYRQSLGQGPEFLIYFQGTGAADDSGLPNDRFFAVRPEGSVSTLKIQRTERGDSAVYLCASSFGGGANTEAFFGQGTRLTVV.

CDR3 region: CASSFSGDTEAFF. CDR3 nucleotides: TGTGCCAGCAGCTTTTCCGGCGACACTGAAGCTTTCTTT. The chain is built from TRBV7-3 and TRBJ1-1; D unresolved. Trimming removed 3 bases from V and 3 bases from J, with 8 bases in between. The CDR3 runs to 13 residues. Germline values: CDR1 SGHTA, CDR2 FQGTGA. The entire variable domain, with the rest obtained from reference TRBV7-3 and TRBJ1-1, is as follows: GAGVSQTPSNKVTEKGKYVELRCDPISGHTALYWYRQSLGQGPEFLIYFQGTGAADDSGLPNDRFFAVRPEGSVSTLKIQRTERGDSAVYLCASSFSGDTEAFFGQGTRLTVV.

CDR3 region: CAISDGQGKDSPLHF. In DNA, the CDR3 is TGTGCCATCAGTGACGGACAGGGGAAGGACTCACCCCTCCACTTT. This chain uses TRBV10-3 with TRBJ1-6; TRBD1 matches 9 bases. The CDR3 runs 15 residues. Germline CDR1 and CDR2: ENHRY and SYGVKD. V lost 3 bases to trimming and J lost 10 bases; unmatched junction nucleotides: 7.

The J gene is TRBJ1-1, the V gene TRBV18; 9 nucleotides agree with TRBD1. Trimming at V came to 6 bases and at J to 5 bases, leaving 7 bases not matched to a gene. This CDR3 has 14 amino acids. Germline CDR1 is KGHSH and CDR2 is LQKENI. The CDR3 sequence is CASSPKDRGTEAFF. DNA of the CDR3: TGTGCCAGCTCCCCGAAGGACAGGGGAACTGAAGCTTTCTTT.

The count of this clone is one. J is TRBJ1-5 and V is TRBV7-2; D is ambiguous. In germline, CDR1 is SGHTA, CDR2 FQGNSA. This CDR3 is 13 amino acids long. V was trimmed by 1 base and J by 8 bases, leaving 9 bases between them. The CDR3 nucleotides are TGTGCCAGCAGCTTAGTGGTAACAGAGCCCCAGCATTTT. Protein sequence: CASSLVVTEPQHF.

This chain links TRBV27 with TRBJ2-5; D is uncertain. Between the trimmed V and J ends, which lost 3 bases and 2 bases, there was a span of 7 bases. CDR3 length equals 13 residues. CDR1 and CDR2 from the germline V gene are MNHEY and SMNVEV (reference sequence). CDR3 loop: CASSFRNQETQYF. CDR3 coding DNA: TGTGCCAGCAGTTTCAGGAATCAAGAGACCCAGTACTTC.

The rearrangement joins TRBV7-8 to TRBJ2-3, with D possibly being TRBD1 or TRBD2 (5 bases each). V lost 4 bases and J lost 4, with 15 bases in between. Germline V gene data show CDR1 as SGHVS and CDR2 as FQNEAQ. There are 15 residues in the CDR3. The CDR3 loop is CASSWGKSIADTQYF. CDR3 in DNA: TGTGCCAGCAGCTGGGGGAAGAGTATCGCAGATACGCAGTATTTT. The whole variable domain, remainder taken from reference TRBV7-8 and TRBJ2-3, is GAGVSQSPRYKVAKRGQDVALRCDPISGHVSLFWYQQALGQGPEFLTYFQNEAQLDKSGLPSDRFFAERPEGSVSTLKIQRTQQEDSAVYLCASSWGKSIADTQYFGPGTRLTVL.

The chain has TRBV2 and TRBJ1-5, with D uncertain. The CDR3 runs to 15 residues. CDR1 is SNHLY, CDR2 FYNNEI, per germline. V was shortened by 5 bases and J by 3 bases, with 14 bases between the two germline ends. CDR3 sequence reads: CASSLMEGINQPQHF. Written as DNA, the CDR3 is TGTGCCAGCAGTCTCATGGAAGGTATCAATCAGCCCCAGCATTTT. Combining the CDR3 with reference TRBV2 and TRBJ1-5 gives the whole variable domain EPEVTQTPSHQVTQMGQEVILRCVPISNHLYFYWYRQILGQKVEFLVSFYNNEISEKSEIFDDQFSVERPDGSNFTLKIRSTKLEDSAMYFCASSLMEGINQPQHFGDGTRLSIL.

The rearrangement joins TRBV6-5 to TRBJ2-7; TRBD1 matches 8 bases. V lost 7 bases to trimming and J lost 4 bases; unmatched junction nucleotides: 12. Per the germline V gene, CDR1 is MNHEY and CDR2 is SVGAGI. The CDR3 runs 15 residues. CDR3 bases: TGTGCCAGCAAGATACAAGCAGGGGGCGGATACGAGCAGTACTTC. This encodes CASKIQAGGGYEQYF.

This clone turned up a few times. This chain joins TRBV4-1 and TRBJ1-6; TRBD1 matches 11 bases. The CDR3 sequence is 14 residues long. Germline V gene data show CDR1 as MGHRA and CDR2 as YSYEKL. V gave up 4 bases and J gave up 7 bases; unmatched junction bases: 0. The CDR3 here is CASSRDRGNSPLHF. In DNA, the CDR3 is TGCGCCAGCAGCCGGGACAGGGGGAATTCACCCCTCCACTTT.

In this sample, this clone is medium-sized. This chain links TRBV19 with TRBJ2-7; 10 bases align to TRBD1. This CDR3 is built from 14 residues. V was pared by 9 bases and J by 1 base, with 6 bases of the junction left unmatched. CDR1 is LNHDA, CDR2 SQIVND, per germline (reference sequence). In DNA form, the CDR3 reads TGTGCCAGCGCCCGGGACAGGGGTTCCTACGAGCAGTACTTC. Encoded protein: CASARDRGSYEQYF.

The gene calls are TRBV2 and TRBJ1-5, with a possible D match to TRBD1 (6 bases). The V gene lost 6 bases and the J gene lost 4 bases, with 19 bases spanning the gap. Germline assignment: CDR1 SNHLY and CDR2 FYNNEI. The CDR3 spans 16 residues. This CDR3 is CASRDGYRGGNQPQHF. Here the CDR3 DNA reads TGTGCCAGCAGGGACGGGTATAGGGGGGGGAATCAGCCCCAGCATTTT.

The chain is built from TRBV6-6 and TRBJ2-7, with TRBD1 as a possible D gene (6 bases). The CDR3 is 11 amino acids. CDR1 is MNHNY, CDR2 SVGAGI, per germline (reference sequence). CDR3 nucleotides: TGTCTCAGGGGTATGGTTCACGAGCAGTACTTC. Translating gives CLRGMVHEQYF.

This sequence joins TRBV5-1 and TRBJ2-3, with 9 bases lining up with TRBD2. Losses at the gene ends were 0 bases for V and 4 bases for J; bases not matched to a gene: 6. The CDR3 has 16 residues. Per germline, CDR1 SGHRS and CDR2 YFSETQ. The CDR3 is CASSLGPSGTSDTQYF. CDR3 nucleotides: TGCGCCAGCAGCTTGGGGCCTAGCGGGACATCAGATACGCAGTATTTT.

This clone was seen a single time. The J gene is TRBJ2-7, the V gene TRBV18, with TRBD1 matching 7 bases. The junction had 7 bases not matched to a gene; V was cut back by 3 bases and J by 5 bases. This CDR3 is 14 amino acids long. Germline V gives CDR1 KGHSH, CDR2 LQKENI. The CDR3 DNA is TGTGCCAGCTCACCCGGGACAGCCAGGGACGAGCAGTACTTC. Translating gives CASSPGTARDEQYF.

The chain carries TRBV7-9 and TRBJ2-7; the D is unclear. This CDR3 is built from 14 residues. From germline, CDR1 is SEHNR and CDR2 FQNEAQ (reference sequence). The V end lost 0 bases, the J end lost 6 bases, and 12 bases lay between the germline ends. In nucleotides, the CDR3 is TGTGCCAGCAGCTTAGCGTACCCCCAATCCGAGCAGTACTTC. Its translation: CASSLAYPQSEQYF. Looking up the rest from reference TRBV7-9 and TRBJ2-7 gives the full variable domain: DTGVSQNPRHKITKRGQNVTFRCDPISEHNRLYWYRQTLGQGPEFLTYFQNEAQLEKSRLLSDRFSAERPKGSFSTLEIQRTEQGDSAMYLCASSLAYPQSEQYFGPGTRLTVT.

The chain couples TRBV10-3 to TRBJ2-3; 7 bases match TRBD1. Germline trimming cut 6 bases from V and 0 bases from J; bases unmatched to any gene: 9. Germline CDR1 ENHRY, CDR2 SYGVKD. This CDR3 has 16 residues. The CDR3 region has the DNA TGTGCCATCAGCGAAAGGGGACAGACTAGCACAGATACGCAGTATTTT. This codes for CAISERGQTSTDTQYF.

The rearrangement joins TRBV7-6 to TRBJ1-2; D not certain. Germline CDR1 SGHVS, CDR2 FNYEAQ. This CDR3 is built from 15 residues. Trimming pared 0 bases from V and 7 bases from J, leaving 15 bases between. CDR3 sequence: CASSLAPDEGGGYTF. The CDR3 DNA is TGTGCCAGCAGCTTAGCCCCCGACGAGGGCGGTGGCTACACCTTC.

The genes are TRBV29-1 and TRBJ1-2, with 8 positions matching TRBD1. The germline CDR1 and CDR2 sequences are SQVTM and ANQGSEA. The CDR3 has 16 residues. J lost 7 bases, V lost 7 bases, and 20 bases had no gene match. The CDR3 protein is CSAEEGRQVQGAGYTF. In DNA, the CDR3 is TGCAGCGCCGAGGAGGGGAGACAGGTCCAGGGGGCTGGCTACACCTTC.

The gene calls are TRBV19 and TRBJ2-5; maybe TRBD1 (6 bases). Per germline, CDR1 LNHDA and CDR2 SQIVND (reference sequence). V lost 3 bases to trimming and J lost 2 bases, with 13 bases between them. The CDR3 extends over 15 amino acids. The CDR3 is CASSINRAPQETQYF. In DNA, the CDR3 is TGTGCCAGTAGTATCAACAGGGCCCCACAAGAGACCCAGTACTTC.

The rearrangement uses TRBV15 and TRBJ2-1; D assignment may be TRBD1 or TRBD2 (5 bases each). Germline values: CDR1 LNHNV, CDR2 YYDKDF (reference sequence). There are 16 residues in the CDR3. Trimming took 1 base from V and 7 from J, leaving 17 bases between them. DNA for the CDR3: TGTGCCACCAGCAGAGGTGGGGCAGGGACGGGGAATGAGCAGTTCTTC. Amino acids: CATSRGGAGTGNEQFF. The complete variable domain, with remaining parts taken from reference TRBV15 and TRBJ2-1, reads DAMVIQNPRYQVTQFGKPVTLSCSQTLNHNVMYWYQQKSSQAPKLLFHYYDKDFNNEADTPDNFQSRRPNTSFCFLDIRSPGLGDTAMYLCATSRGGAGTGNEQFFGPGTRLTVL.